This TCR beta chain was captured in a study of blood T cells in healthy people across ages. Study context: Template switching picked up about one barcoded beta molecule for each two T cells.

This clonotype was seen just once. Its antigen is currently unknown. With 6 bases removed from V and 7 bases from J, the gap between germline ends came to 16 bases. Germline CDR1 reads MNHGY; CDR2 reads SVAAGI. The CDR3 is made up of 13 amino acids. The second PCR ran about 6 to 11 cycles with a sample-barcoded 5' primer and J-beta primers. One entry per CDR3 protein, called by TCRdb with MiXCR from the 5' RACE reads. Of hundreds of thousands of distinct CDR3 sequences listed, more than 50% are singletons. Study-level findings and limits: Among long-lived donors, naive CD4+ cells were more numerous and diversity higher than in aged donors. Bulk PBMC profiling left naive and antigen-experienced comparisons inconclusive.

The chain is built from TRBV6-9 and TRBJ2-7; weak D call: TRBD2 (5 bases). The receptor's source is a man aged 35-49 years in good health. Sequenced: blood. The CDR3 DNA sequence: TGTGCCAGCAGGCTCCCCGGGGATGGGGAGCAGTACTTC. Translation gives CASRLPGDGEQYF.